These 31 T cell receptor beta chains originate from one sample sequenced in a study of T cells in Graves' hyperthyroidism and ophthalmopathy. The investigators amplified TCR beta CDR3 regions from RNA transcripts. Primed by the HTBI set, a first-round RT-PCR was run on the TCR CDR3. MiXCR, run by TCRdb on the multiplex PCR reads, gives a single entry per CDR3 protein. This table holds 200,000 to 250,000 distinct CDR3 sequences, around 25% found once. The sample consisted of blood. The receptors here all came from a woman in her thirties or forties with Graves' ophthalmopathy.

This clonotype was found many times. The genes are TRBV19 and TRBJ1-5; TRBD1 matches at 11 bases. V lost 8 bases, J lost 4 bases, and 7 bases stayed unmatched. Germline CDR1 is LNHDA and CDR2 is SQIVND (reference sequence). This CDR3 has 15 amino acids. The CDR3 loop reads CASSRTGGENQPQHF. The CDR3 nucleotides read TGTGCCAGTTCGAGGACAGGGGGCGAAAATCAGCCCCAGCATTTT.

This clonotype was detected ten times or more. The chain recombines TRBV6-5 with TRBJ2-2; no clear D gene. The germline V gene has CDR1 MNHEY and CDR2 SVGAGI. CDR3 size: 12 residues. The V end was cut by 0 bases, the J end by 8 bases, with 4 bases between. Here the CDR3 reads CASSYSGGELFF. Here the CDR3 DNA reads TGTGCCAGCAGTTACTCGGGGGGGGAGCTGTTTTTT.

Many counts were recorded for this clonotype. The V and J genes are TRBV19 and TRBJ2-7; TRBD1 matches at 7 bases. CDR1 is LNHDA and CDR2 is SQIVND in the germline V gene (reference sequence). J was trimmed by 1 base and V by 2 bases; bases with no gene match: 2. The CDR3 sequence is 14 residues long. The chain's CDR3 is CASSIQGQSYEQYF. CDR3 bases: TGTGCCAGTAGTATACAGGGACAGTCCTACGAGCAGTACTTC.

This clonotype was recorded at least ten times. V gene TRBV27 combines with J gene TRBJ1-2; D call uncertain. Germline-derived CDR1 and CDR2 are MNHEY and SMNVEV (reference sequence). The CDR3 is 17 amino acids. Deletions cut 2 bases from V and 1 base from J, with 17 bases between. CDR3 coding DNA: TGTGCCAGCAGTTTAGATTTAAGGGTCGGACTTAACTATGGCTACACCTTC. This gives the protein CASSLDLRVGLNYGYTF.

This clonotype was recorded many times. The chain links TRBV18 to TRBJ2-5; a possible D gene is TRBD2 (6 bases). The CDR3 is 12 residues long. In germline, CDR1 is KGHSH, CDR2 LQKENI. Trimming took off 8 bases at V and 5 bases at J, with 12 bases between the two ends. Here the CDR3 reads CASSPRGETQYF. In DNA form, the CDR3 reads TGTGCCAGCAGCCCCCGGGGGGAGACCCAGTACTTC.

The chain carries TRBV19 and TRBJ2-5, with 8 bases identical to TRBD1. The CDR3 covers 16 residues. Germline assignment: CDR1 LNHDA and CDR2 SQIVND (reference sequence). After removal of 3 bases from V and 5 bases from J, the junction contained 11 bases not matched to a gene. CDR3 nucleotide sequence: TGTGCCAGTAGTATCGTTCGTCCAGGGGGCGAGGAGACCCAGTACTTC. It yields the protein CASSIVRPGGEETQYF.

This clonotype was picked up many times. CDR3 sequence reads: CATSRDPGQGGPYEQYF. CDR3 bases: TGTGCCACCAGCAGAGATCCCGGACAGGGGGGGCCCTACGAGCAGTACTTC. The gene calls are TRBV15 and TRBJ2-7, with 10 bases matching TRBD1. The germline gives CDR1 LNHNV, CDR2 YYDKDF (reference sequence). V was pared by 0 bases and J by 2 bases, with 7 bases of the junction left unmatched. The CDR3 is 17 amino acids.

The chain uses TRBV28 and TRBJ2-7; TRBD2 agrees at 8 bases. Germline CDR1 is MDHEN and CDR2 is SYDVKM. The V segment lost 11 bases and the J segment 4 bases; nucleotides outside the gene matches: 10. The CDR3 is 13 amino acids. CDR3 region: CAGNGGGTYEQYF. As DNA, the CDR3 is TGTGCCGGCAATGGCGGGGGGACTTACGAGCAGTACTTC.

This clonotype was counted at least ten times. V and J are TRBV6-5 and TRBJ2-4; possibly TRBD2 for D (7 bases). V dropped 4 bases and J dropped 7 bases, with 20 bases sitting between them. The length of the CDR3 is 16 residues. CDR1 MNHEY and CDR2 SVGAGI come from the germline V gene. Here the CDR3 DNA reads TGTGCCAGCAGTTCCACTCTATGGGGGGGCTTGAACATTCAGTACTTC. It translates to CASSSTLWGGLNIQYF.

This clonotype occurred many times. The chain has TRBV18 and TRBJ1-1, with D uncertain. Germline V gene data show CDR1 as KGHSH and CDR2 as LQKENI. CDR3 length equals 13 residues. V was trimmed by 3 bases and J by 0 bases, leaving 5 bases between them. The CDR3 reads CASSPEMNTEAFF. DNA for the CDR3: TGTGCCAGCTCACCGGAAATGAACACTGAAGCTTTCTTT.

This clonotype was counted at least ten times. The chain combines TRBV7-2 with TRBJ2-2; 11 nucleotides agree with TRBD2. The germline gives CDR1 SGHTA, CDR2 FQGNSA. This CDR3 is built from 18 residues. The trim removed 1 base at V and 3 bases at J, leaving 7 bases unmatched. CDR3 sequence: CASSLGLAGGPDTGELFF. CDR3 nucleotide sequence: TGTGCCAGCAGCTTAGGGCTAGCGGGAGGACCTGACACCGGGGAGCTGTTTTTT.

This clonotype showed up many times. This chain uses TRBV12-3 or TRBV12-4 with TRBJ1-1, with D possibly TRBD1 on 5 matching bases. CDR3 length: 14 residues. Trimming removed 8 bases from V and 5 bases from J, with 18 bases in between. CDR3 residues: CASRAWGRGTEAFF. As DNA, the CDR3 is TGTGCCAGCCGGGCTTGGGGAAGGGGAACTGAAGCTTTCTTT.

A note on this clonotype: A much larger clone lies one base from this, so it may be a read error. This sequence joins TRBV18 and TRBJ1-2; 7 bases are a match to TRBD1. Germline V gene lookup returns CDR1 KGHSH and CDR2 LQKENI. J gave up 6 bases and V 3 bases, and 4 bases lay outside the gene matches. The CDR3 extends over 13 amino acids. DNA of the CDR3: TGTGCCAGCTCACCCGACAGGGAACATGGCTACACCTTC. This gives the protein CASSPDREHGYTF.

This clonotype has more than one count but fewer than ten. The chain joins TRBV30 to TRBJ2-5; the D gene is possibly TRBD1 (7 bases). CDR3 length: 15 residues. CDR1 and CDR2 (germline): GTSNPN, SVGIG (reference sequence). V was clipped by 3 bases and J by 5 bases, with 19 bases between them. DNA of the CDR3: TGTGCCTGGAGCGTAAACAGGGGAGGTAGGGAGACCCAGTACTTC. Protein sequence: CAWSVNRGGRETQYF.

The chain employs TRBV2 and TRBJ1-1; a possible D gene is TRBD1 (6 bases). CDR1 SNHLY and CDR2 FYNNEI come from the germline V gene. V shed 6 bases and J shed 0 bases, with 11 bases lying between them. The CDR3 length is 14 residues. The CDR3 protein is CASREGVVNTEAFF. The CDR3, as DNA: TGTGCCAGCAGGGAGGGGGTCGTGAACACTGAAGCTTTCTTT.

This clonotype was observed at least ten times. The genes are TRBV2 and TRBJ1-5, with a possible D match to TRBD1 (6 bases). The V end lost 3 bases, the J end lost 5 bases, and 23 bases lay between the germline ends. Per germline, CDR1 SNHLY and CDR2 FYNNEI. This CDR3 region has 18 residues. Here the CDR3 DNA reads TGTGCCAGCAGTGACCTCTTCCCAGGGGAGGGTGACGATCAGCCCCAGCATTTT. Its protein is CASSDLFPGEGDDQPQHF.

A note on this clonotype: One junction end does not reproduce the germline sequence, and a read error may be involved. V gene TRBV6-2 or TRBV6-3 combines with J gene TRBJ1-2; D possibly corresponds to TRBD1 (5 bases). The CDR3 runs to 18 residues. The germline CDR1 and CDR2 sequences are MNHEY and SVGEGT. CDR3 in amino acids: CASSSLAGTREGGYGYTF. For the CDR3, the DNA is TGTGCCAGCAGTTCTCTCGCCGGGACCCGGGAAGGAGGCTATGGCTACACCTTT.

This clonotype has at least ten counts. V is TRBV28 and J is TRBJ2-7; 11 bases map to TRBD2. Germline lookup yields CDR1 MDHEN and CDR2 SYDVKM. The CDR3 extends over 15 amino acids. Trimming removed 6 bases from V and 2 bases from J; junction bases left unmatched: 6. The CDR3, as DNA: TGTGCCAGCAGCGGACAGGGACTAGCGGCCTACGAGCAGTACTTC. Protein: CASSGQGLAAYEQYF.

At least ten counts were recorded for this clonotype. CDR3 sequence reads: CASSLEGIVNTEAFF. The CDR3 nucleotides are TGCGCCAGCAGCTTGGAAGGGATAGTGAACACTGAAGCTTTCTTT. This chain joins TRBV5-1 and TRBJ1-1; D unresolved. CDR3 length: 15 amino acids. CDR1 and CDR2 (germline): SGHRS, YFSETQ. V shed 0 bases and J shed 0 bases, with 9 bases lying between them.

The chain carries TRBV13 and TRBJ1-1; D uncertain. The CDR3 runs 13 residues. Germline V lookup: CDR1 PRHDT, CDR2 FYEKMQ (reference sequence). V lost 5 bases and J 3 bases, leaving 10 bases between the germline ends. CDR3 in amino acids: CASSPGVYTEAFF. The DNA of the CDR3 is TGTGCCAGCAGCCCTGGGGTTTACACTGAAGCTTTCTTT.

This clonotype appeared many times. The rearrangement links TRBV28 to TRBJ2-7, with unresolved D. Trimming removed 5 bases from V and 0 bases from J, with 11 bases in between. CDR1 and CDR2 (germline): MDHEN, SYDVKM. The length of the CDR3 is 14 residues. The CDR3 loop is CASSAAESSYEQYF. The CDR3, as DNA: TGTGCCAGCAGTGCCGCAGAGAGCTCCTACGAGCAGTACTTC.

This clonotype was seen a handful of times. This chain links TRBV6-5 with TRBJ1-1; no clear D gene. The CDR3 sequence is 14 residues long. V lost 0 bases and J 4 bases, leaving 9 bases between the germline ends. Per the germline V gene, CDR1 is MNHEY and CDR2 is SVGAGI. CDR3 DNA: TGTGCCAGCAGTTACTCGAATGCAGGCACTGAAGCTTTCTTT. This gives the protein CASSYSNAGTEAFF.

This clonotype was picked up many times. The V gene is TRBV27, the J gene TRBJ1-2, with D possibly TRBD1 on 5 matching bases. Germline CDR1 MNHEY, CDR2 SMNVEV (reference sequence). This CDR3 is 15 amino acids long. Trimming cost V 0 bases and J 8 bases, with 16 bases left between them. CDR3 DNA: TGTGCCAGCAGTTTATCTTTGGGGCAGGGCGGCGGCTACACCTTC. Residues: CASSLSLGQGGGYTF.

Points on this clonotype: A much larger clone is a single base away; this may be a read error. V usage is TRBV5-1 and J usage is TRBJ2-2; D possibly corresponds to TRBD1 (5 bases). Looked up from germline, CDR1 is SGHRS and CDR2 is YFSETQ. CDR3 length: 14 residues. The CDR3: CPSSLGLGDGELFF. CDR3 nucleotide sequence: TGCCCCAGCAGCTTGGGGCTAGGTGACGGGGAGCTGTTTTTT. The full variable domain, completed using reference TRBV5-1 and TRBJ2-2, is KAGVTQTPRYLIKTRGQQVTLSCSPISGHRSVSWYQQTPGQGLQFLFEYFSETQRNKGNFPGRFSGRQFSNSRSEMNVSTLELGDSALYLCPSSLGLGDGELFFGEGSRLTVL.

In this sample, this clonotype turned up many times. V usage is TRBV6-1 and J usage is TRBJ1-3, with 8 nucleotides matching TRBD1. The CDR3 consists of 15 residues. The trim removed 3 bases at V and 3 bases at J, leaving 4 bases unmatched. Germline-derived CDR1 and CDR2 are MNHNS and SASEGT. CDR3 in DNA: TGTGCCAGCAGTGACCCCAGGGGGCTTGGAAACACCATATATTTT. Translating it yields CASSDPRGLGNTIYF.

This clonotype was detected ten times or more. This chain joins TRBV7-8 and TRBJ1-1; D is undetermined. CDR1 is SGHVS and CDR2 is FQNEAQ in the germline V gene. The CDR3 loop spans 11 amino acids. The germline V and J ends were trimmed by 2 bases and 5 bases, with 3 bases remaining between them. The CDR3: CASSLRTEAFF. The CDR3 nucleotides read TGTGCCAGCAGCTTAAGAACTGAAGCTTTCTTT.

A word on this clonotype: The conserved closing phenylalanine or tryptophan is absent in this CDR3, likely reflecting a read error. The chain carries TRBV6-1 and TRBJ2-7; D not certain. The CDR3 totals 12 residues. From germline, CDR1 is MNHNS and CDR2 SASEGT. The CDR3 DNA reads as TGTGCCAGTAGTGAATGGGCCTACGAGCAGTACCTC. Its protein product is CASSEWAYEQYL.

V is TRBV7-2 and J is TRBJ2-5; 7 bases map to TRBD1. Germline-derived CDR1 and CDR2 are SGHTA and FQGNSA. Germline trimming cut 0 bases from V and 14 bases from J; bases unmatched to any gene: 12. The CDR3 has 14 residues. The CDR3 bases are TGTGCCAGCAGCTTAGCTGGAAAAAAGGGGGCCTCCTACTTC. Amino acid sequence: CASSLAGKKGASYF.

This clonotype was observed at least ten times. The rearrangement uses TRBV18 and TRBJ2-7; no reliable D call. Trimming cost V 4 bases and J 3 bases, with 10 bases left between them. The CDR3 is 13 residues long. Germline V CDR1 and CDR2: KGHSH, LQKENI. CDR3 nucleotides: TGTGCCAGCTCACAGGGCCACCTCTACGAGCAGTACTTC. It yields the protein CASSQGHLYEQYF.

This clonotype was counted ten times or more. This chain connects TRBV20-1 to TRBJ1-6, with D perhaps matching TRBD1 (6 bases). Trimming cost V 3 bases and J 6 bases, with 18 bases left between them. CDR1 and CDR2 from the germline V gene are DFQATT and SNEGSKA (reference sequence). The CDR3 contains 16 residues. The CDR3 loop reads CSASIAGAVPNSPLHF. The CDR3 nucleotides read TGCAGTGCTAGTATCGCGGGGGCAGTCCCTAATTCACCCCTCCACTTT.

As concerns this clonotype: A single base separates this from a much larger clone, so it may be a read error. The V call is TRBV4-1, the J call TRBJ1-1; D gene ambiguous. Germline V lookup: CDR1 MGHRA, CDR2 YSYEKL. CDR3 length: 17 amino acids. The CDR3 reads CASIQGPLGRSNTEAFF. In DNA, the CDR3 is TGCGCCAGCATCCAAGGCCCCCTGGGCAGATCGAACACTGAAGCTTTCTTT.